These T cell receptor beta chains were read from a single sample in a study of CD8 T cells in Susac syndrome. TCRdb re-derived calls from the immunoSEQ multiplex PCR reads in MiXCR, one entry per CDR3 protein. The sample contains 160,000 or so distinct CDR3 sequences, around 95% of which appear only once. Sequenced: CD4+ T cells from PBMCs. Every receptor here comes from a human donor with Susac syndrome. The CDR3 runs from the conserved cysteine through the conserved F or W. The order of the fields is J gene, V gene, clone size, D gene, CDR3 DNA, CDR3 protein. A D gene is named only where the DNA matches it firmly. Clone size is given for some rows only: seen once, a few or many times, or a class if the clone is expanded.

J gene: TRBJ1-1; V gene: TRBV24-1; clone size: -; D gene: -; CDR3 DNA: TGTGCCACCAGGGGAGCGGTTGGGACTGAAGCTTTCTTT; CDR3 protein: CATRGAVGTEAFF
J gene: TRBJ2-1; V gene: TRBV7-9; clone size: -; D gene: -; CDR3 DNA: TGTGCCAGCAGCTCCGACAGGCCGAGCTCCTACAATGAGCAGTTCTTC; CDR3 protein: CASSSDRPSSYNEQFF
J gene: TRBJ1-1; V gene: TRBV5-1; clone size: -; D gene: -; CDR3 DNA: TGCGCCAGCAGCCCGGCGGGGGGGGTGAACACTGAAGCTTTCTTT; CDR3 protein: CASSPAGGVNTEAFF
J gene: TRBJ1-2; V gene: TRBV20-1; clone size: -; D gene: TRBD1; CDR3 DNA: TGCAGTGCTCGGGCTGGACAGGTCGGCACCTTC; CDR3 protein: CSARAGQVGTF
J gene: TRBJ2-1; V gene: TRBV14; clone size: -; D gene: TRBD2; CDR3 DNA: TGTGCCAGCAGCCAAGATGTGTGGGCTAGCGGGCAGTTCTTC; CDR3 protein: CASSQDVWASGQFF
J gene: TRBJ1-5; V gene: TRBV29-1; clone size: -; D gene: -; CDR3 DNA: TGCAGCGTTGCCGCTACAGGGAATAGCAATCAGCCCCAGCATTTT; CDR3 protein: CSVAATGNSNQPQHF
J gene: TRBJ2-6; V gene: TRBV28; clone size: -; D gene: -; CDR3 DNA: TGTGCCAGCAGTTTATTCCAGTCTGGGGCCAACGTCCTGACTTTC; CDR3 protein: CASSLFQSGANVLTF
J gene: TRBJ1-3; V gene: TRBV3-1; clone size: once; D gene: -; CDR3 DNA: TGTGCCAGCAGCCAAGATCTGGCAAGAAACACCATATATTTT; CDR3 protein: CASSQDLARNTIYF
J gene: TRBJ1-2; V gene: TRBV21-1; clone size: -; D gene: -; CDR3 DNA: TGTGCCAGCAACCCGACAGGGGGCGGCTACACCTTC; CDR3 protein: CASNPTGGGYTF
J gene: TRBJ2-2; V gene: TRBV9; clone size: -; D gene: TRBD2; CDR3 DNA: TGTGCCAGCAGCGCCTCCTCCCCGGGGGGGCGCTCCGGGGAGCTGTTTTTT; CDR3 protein: CASSASSPGGRSGELFF
J gene: TRBJ2-2; V gene: TRBV7-3; clone size: -; D gene: -; CDR3 DNA: TGTGCCAGCAGCTTCGGCGGGGAGCTGTTTTTT; CDR3 protein: CASSFGGELFF
J gene: TRBJ1-6; V gene: TRBV11-2; clone size: -; D gene: -; CDR3 DNA: TGTGCCAGCAGCTTCTCCCCGTCCTACCCCCTCCACTTT; CDR3 protein: CASSFSPSYPLHF
J gene: TRBJ2-2; V gene: TRBV24-1; clone size: -; D gene: -; CDR3 DNA: TGTGCCACCAGTGATTCACAGGGCCTTACCGGGGAGCTGTTTTTT; CDR3 protein: CATSDSQGLTGELFF
J gene: TRBJ2-2; V gene: TRBV29-1; clone size: -; D gene: -; CDR3 DNA: TGCAGCGTTGCGGGGAAGGGCCCTGACACCGGGGAGCTGTTTTTT; CDR3 protein: CSVAGKGPDTGELFF
J gene: TRBJ2-7; V gene: TRBV6-1; clone size: -; D gene: -; CDR3 DNA: TGTGCCAGCAGTGAACCTCCGGAGCAGGCCTTC; CDR3 protein: CASSEPPEQAF
J gene: TRBJ2-7; V gene: TRBV7-6; clone size: -; D gene: -; CDR3 DNA: TGTGCCAGCAGCTCCCGCGGGGTCCAGTACTTC; CDR3 protein: CASSSRGVQYF
J gene: TRBJ1-2; V gene: TRBV25-1; clone size: -; D gene: -; CDR3 DNA: TGTGCCAGCAGTCGCAGAGACGGCTACACCTTC; CDR3 protein: CASSRRDGYTF
J gene: TRBJ1-1; V gene: TRBV20-1; clone size: -; D gene: -; CDR3 DNA: TGCAGTGCTGAGACAACTGAAGCTTTCTTT; CDR3 protein: CSAETTEAFF
J gene: TRBJ2-5; V gene: TRBV7-9; clone size: once; D gene: TRBD2; CDR3 DNA: TGTGCCAGCAGCCAGGATAGCGGGGGGACATCGCGGCTAGAGACCCAGTACTTC; CDR3 protein: CASSQDSGGTSRLETQYF
J gene: TRBJ2-1; V gene: TRBV20-1; clone size: -; D gene: -; CDR3 DNA: TGCAGTGCTAGAGAGAGACAGGACTACAATGAGCAGTTCTTC; CDR3 protein: CSARERQDYNEQFF
J gene: TRBJ1-1; V gene: TRBV6-2/TRBV6-3; clone size: -; D gene: -; CDR3 DNA: TGTGCCAGCGTCCGGGCAGGGAACACTGAAGCTTTCTTT; CDR3 protein: CASVRAGNTEAFF
J gene: TRBJ2-2; V gene: TRBV6-6; clone size: -; D gene: TRBD2; CDR3 DNA: TGTGCCAGCAGTTACACGGGAGGGAACGGGGAGCTGTTTTTT; CDR3 protein: CASSYTGGNGELFF
J gene: TRBJ2-6; V gene: TRBV14; clone size: -; D gene: -; CDR3 DNA: TGTGCCAGCACTGACTCTGGGGCCAACGTCCTGACTTTC; CDR3 protein: CASTDSGANVLTF
J gene: TRBJ1-4; V gene: TRBV27; clone size: -; D gene: -; CDR3 DNA: TGTGCCAGCAGTTACCAGGGTCATGAAAAACTGTTTTTT; CDR3 protein: CASSYQGHEKLFF
J gene: TRBJ1-4; V gene: TRBV19; clone size: -; D gene: -; CDR3 DNA: TGTGCCAGTAGTGTCGGAGGCAGCGAAAAACTGTTTTTT; CDR3 protein: CASSVGGSEKLFF
J gene: TRBJ1-5; V gene: TRBV12-3/TRBV12-4; clone size: -; D gene: TRBD1; CDR3 DNA: TGTGCCAGCAGGGGACAGGAGGGACAGCCCCAGCATTTT; CDR3 protein: CASRGQEGQPQHF
J gene: TRBJ2-7; V gene: TRBV3-1; clone size: -; D gene: -; CDR3 DNA: TGTGCCAGCAGCCGGTCGGGATACGAGCAGTACTTC; CDR3 protein: CASSRSGYEQYF
J gene: TRBJ2-5; V gene: TRBV4-2; clone size: -; D gene: TRBD2; CDR3 DNA: TGTGCCAGCAGCCCCAGCGGGGGGAACCTACAAGAGACCCAGTACTTC; CDR3 protein: CASSPSGGNLQETQYF
J gene: TRBJ2-7; V gene: TRBV5-6; clone size: -; D gene: -; CDR3 DNA: TGTGCCAGCAGCTTTGGGGATTACGAGCAGTACTTC; CDR3 protein: CASSFGDYEQYF
J gene: TRBJ2-4; V gene: TRBV20-1; clone size: -; D gene: TRBD2; CDR3 DNA: TGCAGTGCTCATCTAGCGGGGTGGGAAAACATTCAGTACTTC; CDR3 protein: CSAHLAGWENIQYF
J gene: TRBJ1-5; V gene: TRBV20-1; clone size: -; D gene: -; CDR3 DNA: TGCAGTGCTAGACCTCAGGGTTTGGGTCAGCCCCAGCATTTT; CDR3 protein: CSARPQGLGQPQHF
J gene: TRBJ1-4; V gene: TRBV18; clone size: -; D gene: -; CDR3 DNA: TGTGCCAGCTCAGGGCGATTGAATGAAAAACTGTTTTTT; CDR3 protein: CASSGRLNEKLFF
J gene: TRBJ2-7; V gene: TRBV6-5; clone size: -; D gene: -; CDR3 DNA: TGTGCCAGCAGTTACTCTAACAGGGATTACGAGCAGTACTTC; CDR3 protein: CASSYSNRDYEQYF
J gene: TRBJ1-2; V gene: TRBV7-2; clone size: -; D gene: TRBD1; CDR3 DNA: TGTGCCAGCAGCTCCACCCGGGGGGGACAGAACTATGGCTACACCTTC; CDR3 protein: CASSSTRGGQNYGYTF
J gene: TRBJ2-3; V gene: TRBV20-1; clone size: -; D gene: TRBD1; CDR3 DNA: TGCAGTGCAAGGGACAGTGGTACAGATACGCAGTATTTT; CDR3 protein: CSARDSGTDTQYF
J gene: TRBJ1-5; V gene: TRBV4-1; clone size: once; D gene: TRBD1; CDR3 DNA: TGCGCCAGCAGCCAAGTAGCCCCGAGGGGGCGAGCAAAGTCGGCCCAGCATTTT; CDR3 protein: CASSQVAPRGRAKSAQHF
J gene: TRBJ1-1; V gene: TRBV7-8; clone size: -; D gene: -; CDR3 DNA: TGTGCCAGCAGCTTAGGGGGTCCCTTGAACACTGAAGCTTTCTTT; CDR3 protein: CASSLGGPLNTEAFF
J gene: TRBJ2-7; V gene: TRBV18; clone size: -; D gene: TRBD1; CDR3 DNA: TGTGCCAGCTCACGGACAGGGAAGTACGAGCAGTACTTC; CDR3 protein: CASSRTGKYEQYF
J gene: TRBJ2-5; V gene: TRBV20-1; clone size: -; D gene: TRBD2; CDR3 DNA: TGCAGTGCTCCCGGGGGTAGCGGGGGGGGCCGGGAGACCCAGTACTTC; CDR3 protein: CSAPGGSGGGRETQYF
J gene: TRBJ2-5; V gene: TRBV15; clone size: once; D gene: -; CDR3 DNA: TGTGCCACCAGCAGAGAAGTAAGGCAAGAGACCCAGTACTTC; CDR3 protein: CATSREVRQETQYF
J gene: TRBJ1-1; V gene: TRBV15; clone size: -; D gene: -; CDR3 DNA: TGTGCCACCAGCAGAGTGGGGGGGATCACTGAAGCTTTCTTT; CDR3 protein: CATSRVGGITEAFF